This entry lists 19 T cell receptor beta chains sequenced from one sample in a study of molecular identifiers for immune sequencing clone quantification. One entry per CDR3 protein results from TCRdb running MiXCR on the PCR reads. The data hold around 470,000 distinct CDR3 sequences, with 20% to 25% observed a single time. Material: naive CD8+ T cells from blood, with Jurkat cell RNA spiked in. This sample's subset: FACS-sorted CD8+CD4-CCR7+CD45RA+ naive T cells. These receptor sequences come from a human donor in good health. Some libraries in this study had Jurkat cell RNA spiked in.

This chain connects TRBV11-2 to TRBJ1-2; no firm D call. The CDR3 has 15 residues. V lost 1 base and J lost 6, with 15 bases in between. Germline V lookup: CDR1 SGHAT, CDR2 FQNNGV. CDR3 nucleotide sequence: TGTGCCAGCAGCTTAGCGGCGGGGTGGATAGATGGCTACACCTTC. Its translation: CASSLAAGWIDGYTF.

This clonotype was detected many times. The chain employs TRBV27 and TRBJ2-3, with a tentative D call TRBD2 (5 bases). The CDR3 contains 11 residues. Germline CDR1 MNHEY, CDR2 SMNVEV (reference sequence). Trimming removed 2 bases from V and 10 bases from J, with 7 bases in between. The chain's CDR3 is CASSLGSAQYF. CDR3 DNA: TGTGCCAGCAGTTTAGGGAGTGCGCAGTATTTT.

This chain uses TRBV6-2 or TRBV6-3 with TRBJ2-3, with TRBD1 as a possible D gene (5 bases). The CDR3 contains 16 residues. The V and J ends lost 8 bases and 0 bases respectively, with 18 bases between them. The germline gives CDR1 MNHEY, CDR2 SVGEGT. CDR3 region: CASASSRVLSTDTQYF. The CDR3 DNA sequence: TGTGCCAGCGCGAGCAGCAGGGTTTTGAGCACAGATACGCAGTATTTT.

This clonotype was seen a few times. CDR3 in amino acids: CASSDSTEAFF. CDR3 in DNA: TGTGCCAGCAGTGACTCTACTGAAGCTTTCTTT. V gene TRBV6-4 combines with J gene TRBJ1-1, with D hard to call. Trimming removed 0 bases from V and 5 bases from J, with 1 base in between. Germline lookup yields CDR1 MRHNA and CDR2 SNTAGT. This CDR3 spans 11 amino acids.

This clonotype was found many times. The chain joins TRBV7-9 to TRBJ2-3, with D possibly TRBD2 on 5 matching bases. V was cut by 4 bases and J by 4 bases, with 15 bases left in between. CDR1 is SEHNR and CDR2 is FQNEAQ in the germline V gene (reference sequence). There are 15 residues in the CDR3. The CDR3 protein is CASSSTGSTADTQYF. The CDR3 DNA is TGTGCCAGCAGCTCAACGGGGTCAACGGCAGATACGCAGTATTTT. Using reference TRBV7-9 and TRBJ2-3 for the parts outside the CDR3, the full variable domain is DTGVSQNPRHKITKRGQNVTFRCDPISEHNRLYWYRQTLGQGPEFLTYFQNEAQLEKSRLLSDRFSAERPKGSFSTLEIQRTEQGDSAMYLCASSSTGSTADTQYFGPGTRLTVL.

The CDR3 sequence is CASSPAFEGFGNTIYF. Written as DNA, the CDR3 is TGTGCCAGCAGCCCCGCATTCGAGGGGTTTGGAAACACCATATATTTT. The chain carries TRBV13 and TRBJ1-3; D perhaps matches TRBD1 (5 bases). The ends were cut back, 5 bases at V and 3 bases at J, with 17 bases in the middle. CDR3 length: 16 amino acids. CDR1 and CDR2 (germline): PRHDT, FYEKMQ (reference sequence).

The V gene is TRBV28, the J gene TRBJ2-1, with 11 bases that match TRBD1. CDR1 is MDHEN and CDR2 is SYDVKM in the germline V gene. This CDR3 is 14 amino acids long. The ends lost 8 bases at V and 7 bases at J; junction bases unmatched: 7. CDR3 protein: CASGTGTGGNEQFF. The CDR3, as DNA: TGTGCCAGCGGTACCGGGACAGGGGGTAATGAGCAGTTCTTC.

This clonotype occurred many times. The rearrangement links TRBV7-9 to TRBJ1-1, with D unresolved. Trimming stripped 5 bases from V and 3 bases from J, with 13 bases between. CDR3 length equals 14 residues. Germline V gene lookup returns CDR1 SEHNR and CDR2 FQNEAQ (reference sequence). This CDR3 is CASSPTRTDTEAFF. The DNA of the CDR3 is TGTGCCAGCAGCCCCACCCGGACGGACACTGAAGCTTTCTTT. Complete variable domain (other parts from reference TRBV7-9 and TRBJ1-1): DTGVSQNPRHKITKRGQNVTFRCDPISEHNRLYWYRQTLGQGPEFLTYFQNEAQLEKSRLLSDRFSAERPKGSFSTLEIQRTEQGDSAMYLCASSPTRTDTEAFFGQGTRLTVV.

Details on this clonotype: This sequence may be a read error, since a much larger clone differs from it by one base. This sequence joins TRBV6-1 and TRBJ2-1; D tentatively reads TRBD1 or TRBD2 (5 bases each). CDR3 size: 17 residues. Germline values: CDR1 MNHNS, CDR2 SASEGT. The CDR3 sequence: CASSDRDQGSGYDEQLF. Written as DNA, the CDR3 is TGTGCCAGCAGTGACCGTGACCAGGGTTCGGGGTACGATGAGCAGCTCTTC.

This clonotype was observed at least ten times. V is TRBV12-3 or TRBV12-4 and J is TRBJ2-5, with 11 bases lining up with TRBD2. The CDR3 has 18 residues. V was pared by 5 bases and J by 2 bases, with 13 bases of the junction left unmatched. The CDR3 coding sequence is TGTGCCAGCAGTCAACCACCGGGACTAGCGGAACAACAAGAGACCCAGTACTTC. It encodes CASSQPPGLAEQQETQYF.

Note on this clonotype: It may be a read error: a sequence one base away is much more abundant. The rearrangement links TRBV3-1 to TRBJ2-7; D is undetermined. Trimming took 0 bases from V and 6 from J, leaving 18 bases between them. This CDR3 contains 16 residues. Germline V CDR1 and CDR2: LGHDT, YNNKEL (reference sequence). The CDR3 nucleotides are TGTGCCAGCAGCCAAGATATTAGGACCGAAGCCTGCGAGCAGTACTTC. It specifies CASSQDIRTEACEQYF.

This clonotype was picked up many times. V is TRBV4-1 and J is TRBJ1-5, with D unresolved. V was pared by 3 bases and J by 1 base, with 13 bases between. Germline V gene data show CDR1 as MGHRA and CDR2 as YSYEKL. This CDR3 region has 16 residues. DNA of the CDR3: TGCGCCAGCAGCCAGTTCGGGGATTTAAGCAATCAGCCCCAGCATTTT. This sequence encodes CASSQFGDLSNQPQHF.

The CDR3 region is CASSFSLSTFF. In DNA, the CDR3 is TGTGCCAGCAGTTTTTCTCTCTCGACTTTCTTT. The V gene is TRBV28, the J gene TRBJ1-1; D is undetermined. CDR3 length: 11 amino acids. Germline V gene data show CDR1 as MDHEN and CDR2 as SYDVKM. V lost 3 bases and J lost 12, with 11 bases in between. Full variable domain (outside the CDR3, taken from reference TRBV28 and TRBJ1-1): DVKVTQSSRYLVKRTGEKVFLECVQDMDHENMFWYRQDPGLGLRLIYFSYDVKMKEKGDIPEGYSVSREKKERFSLILESASTNQTSMYLCASSFSLSTFFGQGTRLTVV.

J is TRBJ2-2 and V is TRBV3-1; D ambiguous. Trimming took 0 bases from V and 2 from J, leaving 13 bases between them. This CDR3 region has 17 residues. CDR1 LGHDT and CDR2 YNNKEL come from the germline V gene (reference sequence). This CDR3 is CASSQEIDFLNTGELFF. In nucleotides, the CDR3 is TGTGCCAGCAGCCAAGAAATCGACTTCCTTAACACCGGGGAGCTGTTTTTT.

The chain links TRBV7-4 to TRBJ2-1; 8 positions match TRBD1. This CDR3 is built from 17 residues. CDR1 and CDR2 (germline): SGHVT, SQSDAQ. J gave up 4 bases and V 1 base, and 9 bases lay outside the gene matches. The CDR3: CASSLVPGQGSYNEQFF. The CDR3 DNA reads as TGTGCCAGCAGCTTAGTCCCCGGACAGGGTTCGTACAATGAGCAGTTCTTC.

Regarding this clonotype: This may be a read error, as it is one base from a much larger clone. This sequence joins TRBV4-2 and TRBJ2-3; D is unclear. This CDR3 region has 15 residues. From germline, CDR1 is LGHNA and CDR2 YNFKEQ. The CDR3 loop is CAGSQDLDSTDTQYF. CDR3 coding DNA: TGTGCCGGCAGCCAAGATCTGGACAGCACAGATACGCAGTATTTT.

The table lists this clonotype with a few counts. The chain has TRBV19 and TRBJ1-6; D gene ambiguous. Germline V lookup: CDR1 LNHDA, CDR2 SQIVND (reference sequence). CDR3 size: 13 residues. V lost 6 bases and J lost 4, with 7 bases in between. The CDR3 spells CASSTSYNSPLHF. CDR3 sequence (DNA): TGTGCCAGTAGCACAAGTTATAATTCACCCCTCCACTTT.

This chain links TRBV12-3 or TRBV12-4 with TRBJ2-1; no firm D call. V lost 4 bases and J lost 7, with 14 bases in between. CDR3 size: 14 residues. The CDR3 loop reads CASSSPVTPNEQFF. CDR3 bases: TGTGCCAGCAGTTCTCCGGTGACTCCTAATGAGCAGTTCTTC.

The chain has TRBV7-6 and TRBJ1-1; no clear D gene. Germline V lookup: CDR1 SGHVS, CDR2 FNYEAQ. Deletions cut 0 bases from V and 2 bases from J, with 10 bases between. The CDR3 runs 15 residues. Here the CDR3 DNA reads TGTGCCAGCAGCTTAGCTATGGGTTATAACACTGAAGCTTTCTTT. Its protein product is CASSLAMGYNTEAFF.